This T cell receptor (delta chain) derives from a study of delta chains in infants with herpesvirus infections (dated 2023 in TCRdb). About the investigation overall: A Ugandan infant birth cohort was prospectively followed from birth to characterize gammadelta T cell responses to primary cytomegalovirus (CMV) infection. The study looked for a public fetal Vdelta1/Vgamma8 gammadelta TCR clonotype in infants infected with CMV after birth. gammadelta TCRs were sequenced from PBMC obtained from around 18 CMV-infected infants (one congenitally infected) and roughly 8 CMV-uninfected infants for whom sufficient sample was available. Blood samples from the infants were grouped into approximate ages of 1.5, 4, 8 and 12 months. Belgian fetal and cord blood gammadelta TCR data that had been published previously were included solely for comparison and were not produced in this cohort. The full study reports these points: A small sample size and the lack of race- or environment-matched controls were noted by the authors, because CMV is acquired by nearly all Ugandans before adulthood. Of under 20 CMV-infected infants, several carried the public Vdelta1 clonotype: the congenitally infected infant plus three who were infected postnatally before 120 days of age. The public clonotype was found only at the first time point after infection and was absent in uninfected infants and in those infected after 120 days. Within Vdelta1 cells, the frequency of the public clonotype appeared to be inversely correlated with age at infection and to decay rapidly, seemingly not persisting past roughly two months. In CMV-uninfected infants, the public clonotype might still exist at levels below the detection limit.

Library preparation used RT-PCR. TCR cDNA was generated by reverse transcription of PBMC RNA with SuperScript II and gamma-chain- and delta-chain-specific primers. The cDNA was purified with AMPure XP beads, then amplified and indexed with Illumina adapters using the Nextera XT Index Kit. Sequencing of the gammadelta TCR libraries was done on an Illumina MiSeq using a V2 300-cycle kit. On the authors' methods: Using MiXCR v2.1.12, CDR3 sequences were assembled, and reads were mapped onto D, J and V genes obtained from GenBank. VDJtools v1.2.1 was used to carry out repertoire analyses of the CDR3 clonotypes. In TCRdb, clones were called once more from the public reads by CATT, and rows of identical DNA were later combined. The V and J calls follow TCRdb's processing rather than the paper's. The sample records 1,500 to 2,000 delta-chain clones, 5.5% to 7.5% of which are singletons. Approximately 3.3% of the sample lies in the top ten.

In Kampala, Uganda, pregnant women receiving prenatal care were recruited and their infants were enrolled, and documentation of maternal HIV status was required. Home visits to families took place weekly, and collection of infant clinical information, oral swabs and peripheral blood began at 6 weeks of age and was repeated every 4 months after that. Blood was drawn into heparin tubes, and PBMC were separated by Ficoll-Paque density gradient centrifugation and then cryopreserved. Comment on this clone: Its antigen is currently not known. Just one base apart from a much larger clone, this may be a read error.

There are 21 amino acids in the CDR3, from cysteine to phenylalanine inclusive. Only the CDR3 DNA stays, 63 bases, in frame from base 1. V is reduced by 0 bases and J by 3 bases, leaving a spacing of 29 bases between them. From the germline V gene, CDR1 is TSWWSYY and CDR2 is QGS. The sequence links TRDV1 to TRDJ1, with the D gene uncertain. The sequencing here drew on peripheral blood, taken at time point 1 of longitudinal follow-up. The clonotype comes from a human donor who was a Ugandan infant, either HIV-exposed or HIV-unexposed (not recorded which). The nucleotides are TGTGCTCTTGGGGAACTAGGTGGACATCACTCGGCCCACTCGGACGCCGATAAACTCATCTTT. Translated, it gives CALGELGGHHSAHSDADKLIF.